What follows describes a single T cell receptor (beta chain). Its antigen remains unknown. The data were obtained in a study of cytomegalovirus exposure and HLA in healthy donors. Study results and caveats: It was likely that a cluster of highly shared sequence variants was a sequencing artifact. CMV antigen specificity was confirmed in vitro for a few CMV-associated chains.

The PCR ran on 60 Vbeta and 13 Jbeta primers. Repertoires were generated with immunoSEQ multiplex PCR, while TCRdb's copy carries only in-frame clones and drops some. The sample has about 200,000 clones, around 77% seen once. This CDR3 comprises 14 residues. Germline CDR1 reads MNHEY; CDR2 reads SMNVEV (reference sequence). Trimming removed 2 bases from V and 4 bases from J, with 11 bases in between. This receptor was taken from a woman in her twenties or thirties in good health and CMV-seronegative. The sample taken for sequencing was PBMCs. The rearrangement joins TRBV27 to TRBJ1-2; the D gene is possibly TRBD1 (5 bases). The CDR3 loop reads CASSLQGYGYGYTF. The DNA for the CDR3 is TGTGCCAGCAGTTTACAGGGATATGGCTATGGCTACACCTTC.